This TCR beta chain was obtained from a study of beta chain features in type 1 diabetes. Across the study: Healthy donors and patients showed comparable age, gender and cell yields. Study-wide results and limits: Significant though moderate, a shortening of TCRB CDR3s appeared in all four CD4+ subsets of Type 1 diabetes patients.

After removal of 3 bases from V and 3 bases from J, the junction contained 3 bases not matched to a gene. Germline V gene sequence: CDR1 SGHRS, CDR2 YFSETQ. This CDR3 has 15 amino acids. Of the isolated RNA, all was reverse transcribed, and so the sequenced material was expressed TCRB transcripts. Using immunoSEQ multiplex PCR, the repertoire was profiled, and TCRdb retains in-frame clones only, with some absent. The data contain under 200,000 clones, around 8.6% of them seen just once; the ten biggest clones take up over 0.5%. Notes on this clone: Its specificity is unknown.

The sequenced sample consisted of central memory CD4+ T cells from blood. The gene calls are TRBV5-1 and TRBJ2-2, with TRBD1 matching 9 bases. The clonotype originates from a woman younger than 30 with type 1 diabetes. Written as DNA, the CDR3 is TGCGCCAGCAGCTGGGACAGGGTGGACACCGGGGAGCTGTTTTTT. It yields the protein CASSWDRVDTGELFF.